One and the same sample provided the 11 T cell receptor beta chains below, sequenced in a study of shared clonotypes between healthy human individuals. The method was immunoSEQ multiplex PCR; TCRdb's version includes in-frame clones alone and lacks a portion of them. The sample includes hundreds of thousands of clones, approximately 79% of them seen just once. Source material: memory CD4+ T cells sorted from blood. Documented subset: CD45RA-negative fraction. These receptors originate from a woman aged 30 to 39 in good health.

This chain uses TRBV18 with TRBJ1-1; D uncertain. Looked up from germline, CDR1 is KGHSH and CDR2 is LQKENI. CDR3 size: 13 residues. The ends were cut back, 4 bases at V and 5 bases at J, with 11 bases in the middle. CDR3 in DNA: TGTGCCAGCTCACTAGACGGGTTAACTGAAGCTTTCTTT. Its protein product is CASSLDGLTEAFF.

This chain links TRBV10-3 with TRBJ2-3; D perhaps matches TRBD2 (5 bases). V was clipped by 7 bases and J by 0 bases, with 14 bases between them. The CDR3 is 15 amino acids. CDR1 and CDR2 from the germline V gene are ENHRY and SYGVKD. CDR3 sequence: CAINADSPSTDTQYF. CDR3 DNA: TGTGCCATCAATGCGGACTCTCCGAGCACAGATACGCAGTATTTT.

This clone came up a few times. V gene TRBV21-1 combines with J gene TRBJ2-6. TRBV21-1 is given as a pseudogene. This CDR3 spans 17 amino acids. The CDR3, as DNA: TGTGCCAGCAGCAAAGCCAGGGACCTGCATGGGGCCAACGTCCTGACTTTC. It codes for CASSKARDLHGANVLTF.

J is TRBJ2-4 and V is TRBV5-6, with D hard to call. V was clipped by 1 base and J by 6 bases, with 14 bases between them. Germline CDR1 and CDR2: SGHDT and YYEEEE. The CDR3 loop spans 15 amino acids. DNA for the CDR3: TGTGCCAGCAGCTTGTCGCTGGGGTTAGGAAACATTCAGTACTTC. Its translation is CASSLSLGLGNIQYF. Based on the CDR3 plus reference TRBV5-6 and TRBJ2-4, the full variable domain is DAGVTQSPTHLIKTRGQQVTLRCSPKSGHDTVSWYQQALGQGPQFIFQYYEEEERQRGNFPDRFSGHQFPNYSSELNVNALLLGDSALYLCASSLSLGLGNIQYFGAGTRLSVL.

The V call is TRBV27, the J call TRBJ2-3; possibly TRBD2 for D (6 bases). Germline CDR1 MNHEY, CDR2 SMNVEV (reference sequence). CDR3 length: 16 residues. Trimming stripped 3 bases from V and 4 bases from J, with 17 bases between. CDR3 region: CASSLARTNLADTQYF. Here the CDR3 DNA reads TGTGCCAGCAGTTTGGCACGGACTAACTTGGCAGATACGCAGTATTTT.

This clone showed up just a few times. The chain combines TRBV4-1 with TRBJ1-1, with D tentatively TRBD1 (5 bases). The CDR3 is 16 amino acids. The V gene's germline CDR1 is MGHRA and CDR2 YSYEKL. The V end lost 0 bases, the J end lost 0 bases, and 11 bases lay between the germline ends. The CDR3 sequence is CASSQDSGVMNTEAFF. The CDR3 nucleotides read TGCGCCAGCAGCCAAGATTCGGGGGTGATGAACACTGAAGCTTTCTTT.

The chain has TRBV30 and TRBJ1-1, with unresolved D. Germline assignment: CDR1 GTSNPN and CDR2 SVGIG (reference sequence). Trimming took 3 bases from V and 4 from J, leaving 6 bases between them. The length of the CDR3 is 11 residues. The CDR3 coding sequence is TGTGCCTGGAGATTCGGCACTGAAGCTTTCTTT. The encoded protein is CAWRFGTEAFF. Filled out from reference TRBV30 and TRBJ1-1, the complete variable domain reads SQTIHQWPATLVQPVGSPLSLECTVEGTSNPNLYWYRQAAGRGLQLLFYSVGIGQISSEVPQNLSASRPQDRQFILSSKKLLLSDSGFYLCAWRFGTEAFFGQGTRLTVV.

There are many counts of this clone. The rearrangement joins TRBV2 to TRBJ2-7, with D possibly being TRBD1 (5 bases). The CDR3 is 13 residues long. V was clipped by 5 bases and J by 6 bases, with 14 bases between them. From germline, CDR1 is SNHLY and CDR2 FYNNEI. This CDR3 is CASSKDNWGEQYF. In DNA, the CDR3 is TGTGCCAGCAGTAAGGACAACTGGGGCGAGCAGTACTTC. The full variable domain, rest sourced from reference TRBV2 and TRBJ2-7, is EPEVTQTPSHQVTQMGQEVILRCVPISNHLYFYWYRQILGQKVEFLVSFYNNEISEKSEIFDDQFSVERPDGSNFTLKIRSTKLEDSAMYFCASSKDNWGEQYFGPGTRLTVT.

The CDR3 sequence: CASSVGARDRGIETQYF. As DNA, the CDR3 is TGTGCCAGCAGCGTAGGAGCCCGGGACAGGGGGATAGAGACCCAGTACTTC. V usage is TRBV9 and J usage is TRBJ2-5, with 11 bases identical to TRBD1. With V trimmed by 0 bases and J by 4 bases, 8 bases remained unmatched. Germline V lookup: CDR1 SGDLS, CDR2 YYNGEE. This CDR3 comprises 17 residues.

This sequence joins TRBV6-5 and TRBJ2-5; possible D gene TRBD2, 5 bases. CDR1 and CDR2 (germline): MNHEY, SVGAGI. V was shortened by 4 bases and J by 1 base, with 10 bases between the two germline ends. The CDR3 loop spans 14 amino acids. The CDR3, as DNA: TGTGCCAGCAGTTTCTCCGGGGTCCAAGAGACCCAGTACTTC. This encodes CASSFSGVQETQYF.

The rearrangement joins TRBV5-6 to TRBJ1-4; 10 nucleotides agree with TRBD1. Germline V CDR1 and CDR2: SGHDT, YYEEEE. Losses at the gene ends were 2 bases for V and 6 bases for J; bases not matched to a gene: 7. This CDR3 has 16 amino acids. The CDR3 reads CASSLVLGQGDEKLFF. The CDR3 DNA sequence: TGTGCCAGCAGCTTAGTTCTTGGACAGGGGGATGAAAAACTGTTTTTT.